The rows below give T cell receptor beta chains drawn from one sample of a study of T cell repertoires in cytomegalovirus infection. TCRdb reprocessed the reads via MiXCR and lists one record per CDR3 protein. The sample records fewer than 550,000 distinct CDR3 sequences, about 15% being singletons. The specimen sequenced was CD8+ T cells from PBMCs. The receptors originated from a human donor in good health (CMV status not recorded). Some clones in this sample may be carry-over from other donors' samples. Both conserved end residues are trimmed from each CDR3.

V	J	CDR3
TRBV5-6	TRBJ2-7	ASSLGRSLNEQY
TRBV3-1	TRBJ2-7	ASSQDGEAIHGEQY
TRBV6-8	TRBJ1-2	ASSPRGTPYFYT
TRBV18	TRBJ2-1	ASSPVLAGGVYEQF
TRBV11-2	TRBJ1-3	ASSGKDRATGNTIY
TRBV6-1	TRBJ2-5	ASTIILAGGQETQY
TRBV7-9	TRBJ2-1	ASSRDIRDEQF
TRBV2	TRBJ1-2	ASSADRGHGYGYT
TRBV12-5	TRBJ2-1	ASGFGGVSYNEQF
TRBV7-9	TRBJ1-2	ASSLPVPIGYT
TRBV19	TRBJ2-7	ASSIRREQY
TRBV9	TRBJ1-1	ASSVRQTMNTEAF
TRBV27	TRBJ2-5	ASSQQRYQETQY
TRBV7-6	TRBJ2-7	ASSPLPLLAGGPYEQY
TRBV4-1	TRBJ2-7	ASSQPGAGSYEQY
TRBV7-6	TRBJ2-5	ASSWDRGGETQY
TRBV7-9	TRBJ2-7	ASSLVVQGADEQY
TRBV7-3	TRBJ2-3	ASSSGGPTDTQY
TRBV20-1	TRBJ2-7	SARGRTGSYEQY
TRBV3-1	TRBJ2-5	ASSQEGQGGETQY
TRBV27	TRBJ1-1	ASSSPGRYTEAF
TRBV9	TRBJ1-1	ASSPSGPLGNTEAF
TRBV7-6	TRBJ1-1	ASSLRTGEEVNTEAF
TRBV10-3	TRBJ1-5	AASSRQEYSNQPQH
TRBV28	TRBJ1-5	ASSPDYSNQPQH
TRBV28	TRBJ2-7	ASSLGPMGENYEQY
TRBV11-2	TRBJ2-1	ASSLGLGAYEQF
TRBV29-1	TRBJ2-7	SVEGREEGYEQY
TRBV27	TRBJ2-3	ASSLAGRHTDTQY
TRBV3-1	TRBJ2-1	ASSQGPGWRVGDNEQF
TRBV7-4	TRBJ1-1	ASSFPPGQGEGTEAF
TRBV12-3/TRBV12-4	TRBJ1-3	ASSQARETGISGNTIY
TRBV28	TRBJ2-1	ASSPLGAHRSYNEQF
TRBV27	TRBJ1-1	ASSLWQKNTEAF
TRBV11-2	TRBJ1-1	ASSVNLGQGWDEAF
TRBV28	TRBJ2-1	ASRLIGAGGQNEQF